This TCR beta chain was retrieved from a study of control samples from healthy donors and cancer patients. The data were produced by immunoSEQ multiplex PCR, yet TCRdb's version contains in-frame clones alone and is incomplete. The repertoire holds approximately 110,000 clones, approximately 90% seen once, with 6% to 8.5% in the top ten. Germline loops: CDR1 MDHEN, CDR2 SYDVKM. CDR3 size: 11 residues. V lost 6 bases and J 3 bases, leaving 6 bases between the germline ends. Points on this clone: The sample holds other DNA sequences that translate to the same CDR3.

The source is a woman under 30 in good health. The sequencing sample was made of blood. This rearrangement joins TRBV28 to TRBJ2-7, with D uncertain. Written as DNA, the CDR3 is TGTGCCAGCAGCCTCCGCTACGAGCAGTACTTC. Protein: CASSLRYEQYF. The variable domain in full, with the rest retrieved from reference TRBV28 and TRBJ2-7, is DVKVTQSSRYLVKRTGEKVFLECVQDMDHENMFWYRQDPGLGLRLIYFSYDVKMKEKGDIPEGYSVSREKKERFSLILESASTNQTSMYLCASSLRYEQYFGPGTRLTVT.